The rows below give T cell receptor beta chains drawn from one sample of a study of cytomegalovirus exposure and HLA in healthy donors. The table came from immunoSEQ multiplex PCR; TCRdb's copy has only in-frame clones and leaves some out. The sample consists of around 100,000 clones, about four fifths of them appearing once. Sequenced material: PBMCs. These receptors originate from a man between 25 and 39 years old in good health and CMV-seropositive. Each CDR3 is given with its conserved first and last residue. A D gene is named only where the DNA matches it firmly.

V: TRBV11-3; J: TRBJ1-1; D: TRBD1; length: 14; CDR3: CASSSWDSTTEAFF; DNA: TGTGCCAGCAGCTCTTGGGACAGTACCACTGAAGCTTTCTTT
V: TRBV28; J: TRBJ2-7; D: TRBD2; length: 15; CDR3: CASSPPGTRSYEQYF; DNA: TGTGCCAGCAGTCCGCCCGGGACTAGATCATACGAGCAGTACTTC
V: TRBV5-4; J: TRBJ1-1; D: TRBD1; length: 15; CDR3: CASSLGGGVNTEAFF; DNA: TGTGCCAGCAGCTTGGGAGGGGGCGTGAACACTGAAGCTTTCTTT
V: TRBV7-3; J: TRBJ2-3; D: .; length: 16; CDR3: CASSPLGRGDTDTQYF; DNA: TGTGCCAGCAGCCCCCTCGGGCGGGGTGACACAGATACGCAGTATTTT
V: TRBV5-1; J: TRBJ1-2; D: TRBD1; length: 17; CDR3: CASSFSPGQGIFYGYTF; DNA: TGCGCCAGCAGCTTCAGCCCGGGACAGGGAATTTTCTATGGCTACACCTTC
V: TRBV2; J: TRBJ1-1; D: .; length: 13; CDR3: CASSGTGRTEAFF; DNA: TGTGCCAGCAGTGGAACAGGAAGGACTGAAGCTTTCTTT
V: TRBV4-1; J: TRBJ2-3; D: .; length: 17; CDR3: CASSTATGGGGLDTQYF; DNA: TGCGCCAGCAGCACAGCGACCGGAGGGGGGGGTCTAGATACGCAGTATTTT
V: TRBV5-1; J: TRBJ2-3; D: .; length: 14; CDR3: CASRTVTSTDTQYF; DNA: TGCGCGTCTCGGACAGTTACTAGCACAGATACGCAGTATTTT
V: TRBV7-2; J: TRBJ1-5; D: .; length: 13; CDR3: CASSLWSSQPQHF; DNA: TGTGCCAGCAGCTTATGGTCGAGTCAGCCCCAGCATTTT
V: TRBV11-1; J: TRBJ2-5; D: TRBD1; length: 14; CDR3: CASSSDRAQETQYF; DNA: TGTGCCAGCAGCTCCGACAGGGCCCAAGAGACCCAGTACTTC
V: TRBV5-6; J: TRBJ1-1; D: .; length: 16; CDR3: CASSFLQGTMNTEAFF; DNA: TGTGCCAGCAGCTTCCTACAGGGCACCATGAACACTGAAGCTTTCTTT
V: TRBV9; J: TRBJ2-2; D: TRBD2; length: 17; CDR3: CASSGSLAGGTFGELFF; DNA: TGTGCCAGCAGCGGTTCTTTAGCGGGGGGTACTTTCGGGGAGCTGTTTTTT
V: TRBV4-1; J: TRBJ1-1; D: TRBD1; length: 15; CDR3: CASSLGQGMNTEAFF; DNA: TGCGCCAGCAGCCTCGGACAGGGGATGAACACTGAAGCTTTCTTT
V: TRBV28; J: TRBJ2-1; D: .; length: 13; CDR3: CASSSPSTMQQFF; DNA: TGTGCCAGCAGTTCCCCATCCACAATGCAGCAGTTCTTC
V: TRBV7-2; J: TRBJ1-1; D: .; length: 13; CDR3: CASSRGRNTEAFF; DNA: TGTGCCAGCAGCAGAGGTCGAAACACTGAAGCTTTCTTT
V: TRBV6-5; J: TRBJ2-7; D: TRBD2; length: 14; CDR3: CASSRNGGAYEQYF; DNA: TGTGCCAGCAGCCGTAACGGGGGGGCCTACGAGCAGTACTTC
V: TRBV7-3; J: TRBJ1-1; D: TRBD1; length: 13; CDR3: CASSLIGGGEAFF; DNA: TGTGCCAGCAGCTTAATAGGGGGCGGTGAAGCTTTCTTT
V: TRBV2; J: TRBJ1-4; D: TRBD1; length: 14; CDR3: CASRTGTGEEKLFF; DNA: TGTGCCAGCAGGACCGGGACAGGGGAGGAAAAACTGTTTTTT
V: TRBV5-6; J: TRBJ1-2; D: .; length: 15; CDR3: CASSLGVSRSYGYTF; DNA: TGTGCCAGCAGCTTGGGAGTCTCTAGGAGCTATGGCTACACCTTC
V: TRBV25-1; J: TRBJ1-1; D: .; length: 15; CDR3: CASSELGRARTEAFF; DNA: TGTGCCAGCAGTGAACTAGGCAGGGCGAGGACTGAAGCTTTCTTT
V: TRBV28; J: TRBJ1-3; D: TRBD1; length: 16; CDR3: CASSPDRARGRNTIYF; DNA: TGTGCCAGCAGTCCCGACAGGGCTAGGGGACGAAACACCATATATTTT
V: TRBV7-2; J: TRBJ2-3; D: .; length: 16; CDR3: CASSPIGTLLSDTQYF; DNA: TGTGCCAGCAGCCCGATCGGGACATTATTGTCAGATACGCAGTATTTT
V: TRBV4-2; J: TRBJ2-7; D: .; length: 13; CDR3: CASSQDIQGRQYF; DNA: TGTGCCAGCAGCCAAGATATTCAGGGGAGGCAGTACTTC
V: TRBV27; J: TRBJ1-2; D: .; length: 12; CDR3: CASSPRGYGYTF; DNA: TGTGCCAGCAGTCCCCGGGGATACGGCTACACCTTC
V: TRBV12-1; J: TRBJ1-1; D: .; length: 15; CDR3: CASSLGDRGVTEAFF; DNA: TGTGCCAGCAGCTTGGGGGACAGGGGCGTCACTGAAGCTTTCTTT
V: TRBV7-9; J: TRBJ1-5; D: .; length: 15; CDR3: CASSFATGRNQPQHF; DNA: TGTGCCAGCAGCTTTGCGACAGGTCGCAATCAGCCCCAGCATTTT
V: TRBV28; J: TRBJ2-7; D: .; length: 14; CDR3: CASSYKGLTYEQYF; DNA: TGTGCCAGCAGTTATAAGGGACTTACCTACGAGCAGTACTTC
V: TRBV5-1; J: TRBJ2-7; D: .; length: 15; CDR3: CASSDQSGLSYEQYF; DNA: TGCGCCAGCAGCGACCAATCGGGACTTTCCTACGAGCAGTACTTC
V: TRBV2; J: TRBJ2-1; D: TRBD2; length: 14; CDR3: CASRVAGGPGEQFF; DNA: TGTGCCAGCAGGGTAGCGGGGGGGCCCGGTGAGCAGTTCTTC
V: TRBV10-1; J: TRBJ2-1; D: .; length: 14; CDR3: CASSVSGTVDEQFF; DNA: TGCGCCAGCAGTGTTAGCGGGACAGTCGATGAGCAGTTCTTC
V: TRBV7-8; J: TRBJ1-5; D: .; length: 18; CDR3: CASSFGFGGDYSNQPQHF; DNA: TGTGCCAGCAGCTTTGGTTTCGGGGGGGATTATAGCAATCAGCCCCAGCATTTT
V: TRBV19; J: TRBJ1-1; D: TRBD1; length: 13; CDR3: CASRDRGLTEAFF; DNA: TGTGCCAGCAGGGACAGGGGGCTCACTGAAGCTTTCTTT
V: TRBV11-2; J: TRBJ1-1; D: .; length: 15; CDR3: CASSPQTTLSTEAFF; DNA: TGTGCCAGCAGCCCACAGACAACCTTGAGCACTGAAGCTTTCTTT
V: TRBV28; J: TRBJ1-4; D: .; length: 13; CDR3: CASSLGQNEKLFF; DNA: TGTGCCAGCAGTCTCGGACAGAATGAAAAACTGTTTTTT
V: TRBV27; J: TRBJ2-3; D: TRBD2; length: 15; CDR3: CASSFLAGGTDTQYF; DNA: TGTGCCAGCAGTTTTCTAGCGGGGGGCACAGATACGCAGTATTTT
V: TRBV7-2; J: TRBJ2-7; D: .; length: 15; CDR3: CASSKGELLTYEQYF; DNA: TGTGCCAGCAGCAAAGGGGAACTCCTAACCTACGAGCAGTACTTC
V: TRBV5-1; J: TRBJ2-3; D: TRBD2; length: 20; CDR3: CASSFDPRVGLAGASDTQYF; DNA: TGCGCCAGCAGCTTTGACCCCCGGGTTGGACTAGCGGGAGCATCAGATACGCAGTATTTT
V: TRBV5-5; J: TRBJ2-2; D: TRBD2; length: 19; CDR3: CASSRGGGLAGSRTGELFF; DNA: TGTGCCAGCAGCCGAGGGGGCGGACTAGCGGGATCACGGACCGGGGAGCTGTTTTTT
V: TRBV10-3; J: TRBJ2-3; D: TRBD1; length: 15; CDR3: CAISDGTGFSDTQYF; DNA: TGTGCCATCAGTGATGGGACAGGTTTTTCAGATACGCAGTATTTT
V: TRBV30; J: TRBJ1-2; D: TRBD1; length: 13; CDR3: CAWSRDRPYGYTF; DNA: TGTGCCTGGAGCCGGGACAGGCCCTATGGCTACACCTTC
V: TRBV10-1; J: TRBJ2-1; D: .; length: 14; CDR3: CASSGTANNNEQFF; DNA: TGCGCCAGCAGTGGGACAGCTAATAACAATGAGCAGTTCTTC
V: TRBV9; J: TRBJ2-4; D: TRBD2; length: 17; CDR3: CASSLTSGAARTDIQYF; DNA: TGTGCCAGCAGCTTGACTAGCGGGGCTGCCAGGACCGACATTCAGTACTTC
V: TRBV7-9; J: TRBJ2-1; D: .; length: 14; CDR3: CASSGSSTDNEQFF; DNA: TGTGCCAGCAGCGGCTCCTCAACCGACAATGAGCAGTTCTTC
V: TRBV6-5; J: TRBJ1-1; D: TRBD1; length: 14; CDR3: CASRGDRMNTEAFF; DNA: TGTGCCAGCAGGGGGGACAGGATGAACACTGAAGCTTTCTTT